What follows describes a single T cell receptor beta chain. Participant-reported clinical history was the basis for cohort assignment. These data belong to a study of blood T cell repertoires in COVID-19. Study summary: Acute-phase and convalescent COVID-19 samples originated in the United States, Italy and Spain. PBMCs, B-cell-depleted T cells, or T cells provided the cDNA or gDNA that made up the material.

Measured with immunoSEQ multiplex PCR; TCRdb has only the in-frame clones, and not every one. The table has hundreds of thousands of clones, about 83% seen once. Trimming left V 5 bases short and J 5 bases short, with 21 bases between. The CDR3 is made up of 16 amino acids. Germline V gene sequence: CDR1 SGHAT, CDR2 FQNNGV. This TCR came from a woman aged 50 to 65 who had been exposed to COVID-19. The genes are TRBV11-2 and TRBJ2-5, with D possibly TRBD2 on 5 matching bases. The sample consisted of PBMCs or T cells enriched from blood (not recorded which). CDR3 loop: CASSPGPASIGETQYF. CDR3 bases: TGTGCCAGCAGCCCCGGTCCGGCTAGCATTGGGGAGACCCAGTACTTC. Full variable domain (outside the CDR3, taken from reference TRBV11-2 and TRBJ2-5): EAGVAQSPRYKIIEKRQSVAFWCNPISGHATLYWYQQILGQGPKLLIQFQNNGVVDDSQLPKDRFSAERLKGVDSTLKIQPAKLEDSAVYLCASSPGPASIGETQYFGPGTRLLVL.